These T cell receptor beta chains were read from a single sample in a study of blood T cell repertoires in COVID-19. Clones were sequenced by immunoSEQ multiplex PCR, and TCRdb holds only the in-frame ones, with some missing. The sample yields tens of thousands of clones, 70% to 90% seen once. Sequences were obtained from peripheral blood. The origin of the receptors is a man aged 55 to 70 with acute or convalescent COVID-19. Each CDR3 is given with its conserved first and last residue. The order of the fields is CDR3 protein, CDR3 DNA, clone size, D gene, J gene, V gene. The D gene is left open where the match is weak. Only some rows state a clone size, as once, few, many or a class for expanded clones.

CDR3aa: CASSAGGNTGELFF; CDR3nt: TGTGCCAGCAGCGCCGGCGGGAACACCGGGGAGCTGTTTTTT; abundance: NA; d_gene: NA; j_gene: TRBJ2-2; v_gene: TRBV9
CDR3aa: CASVGATNEKLFF; CDR3nt: TGTGCCAGCGTAGGGGCAACTAATGAAAAACTGTTTTTT; abundance: NA; d_gene: NA; j_gene: TRBJ1-4; v_gene: TRBV6-6
CDR3aa: CASSLLLAGGPLEQFF; CDR3nt: TGTGCCAGCAGTTTATTACTAGCGGGGGGGCCCCTTGAGCAGTTCTTC; abundance: NA; d_gene: TRBD2; j_gene: TRBJ2-1; v_gene: TRBV27
CDR3aa: CASSVGAGPQHF; CDR3nt: TGTGCCAGCAGCGTAGGGGCTGGGCCCCAGCATTTT; abundance: NA; d_gene: NA; j_gene: TRBJ1-5; v_gene: TRBV9
CDR3aa: CASSHPAWRGNTGELFF; CDR3nt: TGTGCCAGCAGCCACCCAGCTTGGCGGGGAAACACCGGGGAGCTGTTTTTT; abundance: NA; d_gene: NA; j_gene: TRBJ2-2; v_gene: TRBV3-1/TRBV3-2
CDR3aa: CASSPGLAGGETQYF; CDR3nt: TGCGCCAGCAGCCCGGGACTAGCGGGGGGGGAGACCCAGTACTTC; abundance: NA; d_gene: TRBD2; j_gene: TRBJ2-5; v_gene: TRBV5-1
CDR3aa: CASSEDYSGGYTF; CDR3nt: TGTGCCAGCAGTGAAGACTATTCGGGTGGCTACACCTTC; abundance: NA; d_gene: NA; j_gene: TRBJ1-2; v_gene: TRBV2
CDR3aa: CASSFTRRQGGNTIYF; CDR3nt: TGTGCCAGCAGCTTTACCCGAAGACAGGGTGGAAACACCATATATTTT; abundance: once; d_gene: TRBD1; j_gene: TRBJ1-3; v_gene: TRBV11-2
CDR3aa: CAWNLGQGFRAAFF; CDR3nt: TGTGCCTGGAATTTGGGACAGGGTTTTCGTGCAGCTTTCTTT; abundance: NA; d_gene: TRBD1; j_gene: TRBJ1-1; v_gene: TRBV30
CDR3aa: CASSVVQVLGNTEAFF; CDR3nt: TGTGCCAGCAGCGTAGTACAAGTTCTGGGCAACACTGAAGCTTTCTTT; abundance: NA; d_gene: NA; j_gene: TRBJ1-1; v_gene: TRBV9
CDR3aa: CAWSVLHSNSPLHF; CDR3nt: TGTGCCTGGAGTGTACTCCACTCGAATTCACCCCTCCACTTT; abundance: NA; d_gene: NA; j_gene: TRBJ1-6; v_gene: TRBV30
CDR3aa: CASSYDRVYNEQFF; CDR3nt: TGTGCCAGCAGTTACGACAGGGTCTACAATGAGCAGTTCTTC; abundance: NA; d_gene: TRBD1; j_gene: TRBJ2-1; v_gene: TRBV6-6
CDR3aa: CASTDVTGERGMAFF; CDR3nt: TGTGCCAGCACTGATGTTACAGGCGAGCGAGGAATGGCTTTCTTT; abundance: NA; d_gene: NA; j_gene: TRBJ1-1; v_gene: TRBV2
CDR3aa: CAINRGAGQYF; CDR3nt: TGTGCCATAAACCGGGGAGCAGGACAGTATTTT; abundance: NA; d_gene: NA; j_gene: TRBJ2-3; v_gene: TRBV12-3/TRBV12-4
CDR3aa: CASSRLTGTGGQENEKLFF; CDR3nt: TGCGCCAGCAGCCGCTTAACCGGGACAGGGGGCCAAGAGAATGAAAAACTGTTTTTT; abundance: NA; d_gene: TRBD1; j_gene: TRBJ1-4; v_gene: TRBV4-3
CDR3aa: CASSLMTSGSNEQFF; CDR3nt: TGTGCCAGCAGCTTAATGACTAGCGGATCCAATGAGCAGTTCTTC; abundance: NA; d_gene: TRBD2; j_gene: TRBJ2-1; v_gene: TRBV11-2
CDR3aa: CASSSIGASGLTRNEQFF; CDR3nt: TGTGCCAGCAGCTCAATCGGGGCTAGCGGATTGACGCGAAATGAGCAGTTCTTC; abundance: once; d_gene: TRBD2; j_gene: TRBJ2-1; v_gene: TRBV7-2
CDR3aa: CASSLARGADTQYF; CDR3nt: TGTGCCAGCAGCTTAGCGCGGGGGGCAGATACGCAGTATTTT; abundance: NA; d_gene: TRBD2; j_gene: TRBJ2-3; v_gene: TRBV7-2